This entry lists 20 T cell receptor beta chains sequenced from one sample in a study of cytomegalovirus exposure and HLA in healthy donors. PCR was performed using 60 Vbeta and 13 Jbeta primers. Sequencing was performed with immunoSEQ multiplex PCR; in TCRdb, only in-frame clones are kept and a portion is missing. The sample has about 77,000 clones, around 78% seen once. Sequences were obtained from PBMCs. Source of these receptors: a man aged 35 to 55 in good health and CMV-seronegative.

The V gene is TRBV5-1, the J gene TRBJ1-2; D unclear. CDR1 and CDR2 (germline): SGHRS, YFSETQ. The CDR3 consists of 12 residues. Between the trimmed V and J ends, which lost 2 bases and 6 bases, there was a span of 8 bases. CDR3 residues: CASSFEPNGYTF. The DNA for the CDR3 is TGCGCCAGCAGCTTTGAACCTAATGGCTACACCTTC.

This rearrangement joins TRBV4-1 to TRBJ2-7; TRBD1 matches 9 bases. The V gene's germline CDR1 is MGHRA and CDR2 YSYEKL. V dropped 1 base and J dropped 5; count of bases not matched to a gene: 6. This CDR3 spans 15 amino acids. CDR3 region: CASSQAGQGENEQYF. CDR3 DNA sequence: TGCGCCAGCAGCCAAGCGGGACAGGGTGAGAACGAGCAGTACTTC.

CDR3 region: CASKGGSEKLFF. CDR3 DNA sequence: TGTGCCAGCAAAGGGGGCAGTGAAAAACTGTTTTTT. This chain connects TRBV7-2 to TRBJ1-4; 7 nucleotides agree with TRBD1. Germline values: CDR1 SGHTA, CDR2 FQGNSA. V trimming: 7 bases; J trimming: 7 bases; junction bases outside the gene matches: 3. The CDR3 contains 12 residues. Based on the CDR3 plus reference TRBV7-2 and TRBJ1-4, the full variable domain is GAGVSQSPSNKVTEKGKDVELRCDPISGHTALYWYRQSLGQGLEFLIYFQGNSAPDKSGLPSDRFSAERTGGSVSTLTIQRTQQEDSAVYLCASKGGSEKLFFGSGTQLSVL.

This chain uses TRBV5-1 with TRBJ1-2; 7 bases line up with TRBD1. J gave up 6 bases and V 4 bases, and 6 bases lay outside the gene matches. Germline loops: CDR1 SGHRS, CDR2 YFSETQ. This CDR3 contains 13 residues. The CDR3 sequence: CASSVGTVHGYTF. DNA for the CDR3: TGCGCCAGCAGCGTGGGGACAGTGCATGGCTACACCTTC.

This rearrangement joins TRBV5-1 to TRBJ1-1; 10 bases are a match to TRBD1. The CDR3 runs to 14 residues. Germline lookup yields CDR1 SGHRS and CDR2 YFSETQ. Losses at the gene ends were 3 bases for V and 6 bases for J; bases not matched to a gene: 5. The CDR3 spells CASSWTGGRAEAFF. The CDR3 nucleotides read TGCGCCAGCAGCTGGACAGGGGGTAGGGCTGAAGCTTTCTTT.

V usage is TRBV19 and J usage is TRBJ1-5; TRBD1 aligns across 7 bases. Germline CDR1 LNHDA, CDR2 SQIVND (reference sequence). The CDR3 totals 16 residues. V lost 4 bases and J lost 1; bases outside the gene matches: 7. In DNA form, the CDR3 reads TGTGCCAGTAGTACCACCGGGACAGCAAGCAATCAGCCCCAGCATTTT. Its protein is CASSTTGTASNQPQHF.

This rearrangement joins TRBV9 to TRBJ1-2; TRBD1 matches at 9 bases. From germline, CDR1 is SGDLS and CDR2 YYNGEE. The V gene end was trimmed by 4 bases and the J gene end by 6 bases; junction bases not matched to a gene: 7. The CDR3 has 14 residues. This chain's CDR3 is CASSLLGQGHGYTF. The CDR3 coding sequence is TGTGCCAGCAGCCTCTTGGGACAGGGACATGGCTACACCTTC. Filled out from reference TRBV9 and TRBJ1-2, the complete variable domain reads DSGVTQTPKHLITATGQRVTLRCSPRSGDLSVYWYQQSLDQGLQFLIQYYNGEERAKGNILERFSAQQFPDLHSELNLSSLELGDSALYFCASSLLGQGHGYTFGSGTRLTVV.

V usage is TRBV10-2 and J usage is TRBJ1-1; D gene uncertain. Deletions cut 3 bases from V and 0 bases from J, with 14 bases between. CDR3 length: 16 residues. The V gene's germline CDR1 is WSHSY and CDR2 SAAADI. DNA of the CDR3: TGCGCCAGCAGTGAAAGATTCAACACGATGAACACTGAAGCTTTCTTT. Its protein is CASSERFNTMNTEAFF.

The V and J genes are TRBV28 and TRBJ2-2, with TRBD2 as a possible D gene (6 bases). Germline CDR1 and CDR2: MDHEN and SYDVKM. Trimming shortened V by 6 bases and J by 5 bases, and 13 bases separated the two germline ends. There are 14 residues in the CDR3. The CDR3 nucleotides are TGTGCCAGCAGCCCAGGGACTGAAACCGGGGAGCTGTTTTTT. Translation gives CASSPGTETGELFF. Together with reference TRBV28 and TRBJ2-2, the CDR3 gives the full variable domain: DVKVTQSSRYLVKRTGEKVFLECVQDMDHENMFWYRQDPGLGLRLIYFSYDVKMKEKGDIPEGYSVSREKKERFSLILESASTNQTSMYLCASSPGTETGELFFGEGSRLTVL.

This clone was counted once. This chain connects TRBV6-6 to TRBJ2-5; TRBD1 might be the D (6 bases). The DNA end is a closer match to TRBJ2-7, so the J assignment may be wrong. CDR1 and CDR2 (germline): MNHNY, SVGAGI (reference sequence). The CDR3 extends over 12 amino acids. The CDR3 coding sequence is TGTGCCAGCAGTTCCACAGGGTTCGAGCAGTACTTC. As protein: CASSSTGFEQYF.

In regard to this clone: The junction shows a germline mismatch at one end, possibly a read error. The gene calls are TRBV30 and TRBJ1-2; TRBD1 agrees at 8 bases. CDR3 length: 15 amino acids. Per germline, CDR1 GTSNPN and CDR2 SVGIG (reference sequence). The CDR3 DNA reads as TGTGCCTGGAGTGTACTCGGAGACAGGGGTGGCGGCTACCCCTTC. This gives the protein CAWSVLGDRGGGYPF.

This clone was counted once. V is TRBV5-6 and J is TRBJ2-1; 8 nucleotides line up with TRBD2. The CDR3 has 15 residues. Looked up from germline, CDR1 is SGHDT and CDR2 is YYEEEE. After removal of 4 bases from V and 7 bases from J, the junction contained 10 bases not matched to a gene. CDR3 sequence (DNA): TGTGCCAGCAGCCGATTGCCGGGGGGGGAGAATGAGCAGTTCTTC. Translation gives CASSRLPGGENEQFF. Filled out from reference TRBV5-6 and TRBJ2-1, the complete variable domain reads DAGVTQSPTHLIKTRGQQVTLRCSPKSGHDTVSWYQQALGQGPQFIFQYYEEEERQRGNFPDRFSGHQFPNYSSELNVNALLLGDSALYLCASSRLPGGENEQFFGPGTRLTVL.

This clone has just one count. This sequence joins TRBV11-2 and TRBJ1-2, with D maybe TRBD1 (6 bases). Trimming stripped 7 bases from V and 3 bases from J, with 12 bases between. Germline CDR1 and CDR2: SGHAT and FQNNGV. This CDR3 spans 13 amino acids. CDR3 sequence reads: CASTQQGYYGYTF. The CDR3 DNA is TGTGCCAGCACCCAGCAGGGGTACTATGGCTACACCTTC.

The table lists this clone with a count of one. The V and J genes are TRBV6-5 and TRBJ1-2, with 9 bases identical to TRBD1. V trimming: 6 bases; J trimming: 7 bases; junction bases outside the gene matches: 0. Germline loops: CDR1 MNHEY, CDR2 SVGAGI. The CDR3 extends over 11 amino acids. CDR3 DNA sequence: TGTGCCAGCAGGACAGGGGGTGGCTACACCTTC. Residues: CASRTGGGYTF.

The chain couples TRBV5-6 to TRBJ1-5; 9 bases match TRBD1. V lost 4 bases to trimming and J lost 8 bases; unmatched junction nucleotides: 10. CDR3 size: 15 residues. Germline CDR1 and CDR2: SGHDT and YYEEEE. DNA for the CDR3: TGTGCCAGCAGCGGGGGACAGGGCGTCCGAGAGCCCCAGCATTTT. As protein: CASSGGQGVREPQHF. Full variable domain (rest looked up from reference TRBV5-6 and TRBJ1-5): DAGVTQSPTHLIKTRGQQVTLRCSPKSGHDTVSWYQQALGQGPQFIFQYYEEEERQRGNFPDRFSGHQFPNYSSELNVNALLLGDSALYLCASSGGQGVREPQHFGDGTRLSIL.

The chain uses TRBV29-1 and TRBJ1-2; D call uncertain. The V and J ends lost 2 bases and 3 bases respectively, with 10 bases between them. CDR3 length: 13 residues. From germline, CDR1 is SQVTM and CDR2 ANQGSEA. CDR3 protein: CSVESEQYYGYTF. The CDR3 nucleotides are TGCAGCGTTGAAAGTGAACAGTACTATGGCTACACCTTC. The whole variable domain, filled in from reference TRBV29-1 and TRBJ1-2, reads SAVISQKPSRDICQRGTSLTIQCQVDSQVTMMFWYRQQPGQSLTLIATANQGSEATYESGFVIDKFPISRPNLTFSTLTVSNMSPEDSSIYLCSVESEQYYGYTFGSGTRLTVV.

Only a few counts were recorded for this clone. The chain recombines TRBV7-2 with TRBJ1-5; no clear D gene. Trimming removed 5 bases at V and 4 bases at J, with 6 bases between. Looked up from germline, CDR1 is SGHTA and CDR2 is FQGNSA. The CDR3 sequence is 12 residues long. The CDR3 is CASSPRNQPQHF. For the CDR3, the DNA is TGTGCCAGCAGCCCGAGAAATCAGCCCCAGCATTTT.

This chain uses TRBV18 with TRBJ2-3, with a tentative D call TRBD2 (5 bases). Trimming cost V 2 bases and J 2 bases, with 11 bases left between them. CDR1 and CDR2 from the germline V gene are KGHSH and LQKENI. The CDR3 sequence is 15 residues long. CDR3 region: CASSPERQLTDTQYF. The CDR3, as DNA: TGTGCCAGCTCACCAGAGCGGCAACTCACAGATACGCAGTATTTT.

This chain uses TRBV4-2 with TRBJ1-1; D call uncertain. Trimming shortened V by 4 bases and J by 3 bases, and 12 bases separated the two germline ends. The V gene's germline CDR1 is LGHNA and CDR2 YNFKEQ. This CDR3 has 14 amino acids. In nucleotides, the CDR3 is TGTGCCAGCAGCCTCAACTGGGCTGACACTGAAGCTTTCTTT. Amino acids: CASSLNWADTEAFF.

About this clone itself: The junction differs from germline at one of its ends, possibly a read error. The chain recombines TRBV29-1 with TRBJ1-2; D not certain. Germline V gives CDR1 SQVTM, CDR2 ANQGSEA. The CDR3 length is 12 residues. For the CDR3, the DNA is TGCAGCGTAGGAAGGTCGAACTATGGCTACCCCTTC. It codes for CSVGRSNYGYPF.